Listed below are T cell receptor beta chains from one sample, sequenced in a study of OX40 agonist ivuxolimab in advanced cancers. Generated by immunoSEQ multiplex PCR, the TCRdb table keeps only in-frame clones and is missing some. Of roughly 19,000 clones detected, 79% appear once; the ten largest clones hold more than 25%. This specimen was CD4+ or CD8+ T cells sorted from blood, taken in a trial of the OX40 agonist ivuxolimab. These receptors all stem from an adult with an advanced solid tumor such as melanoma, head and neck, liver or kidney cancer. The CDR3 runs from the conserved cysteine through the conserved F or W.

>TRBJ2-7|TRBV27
CATQDRWDEQYF
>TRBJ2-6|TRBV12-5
CASGPPSGANVLTF
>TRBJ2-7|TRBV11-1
CASSDPRSYEQYF
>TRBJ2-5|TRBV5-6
CASSTGDRRDPYQETQYF
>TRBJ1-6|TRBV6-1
CASSGEDLFVNSPLHF
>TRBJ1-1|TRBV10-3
CAISEMVGTSTEAFF
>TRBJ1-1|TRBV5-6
CASRVQGMNTEAFF
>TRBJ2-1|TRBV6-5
CASSYSNSPYNEQFF
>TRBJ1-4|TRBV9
CASSVSDGNEKLFF
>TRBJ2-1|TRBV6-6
CASSRPIGPYNEQFF
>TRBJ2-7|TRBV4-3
CASSQEWRGAYEQYF
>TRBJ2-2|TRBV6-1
CASSEQSGELFF
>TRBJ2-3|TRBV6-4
CASSDSRGATDTQYF
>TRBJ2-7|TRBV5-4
CASSLYGGPYEQYF
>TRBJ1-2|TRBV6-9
CASSPSTGVPSGYTF
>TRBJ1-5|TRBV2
CASSVEEGRLAPQPQHF
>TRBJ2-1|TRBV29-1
CSAEGVGSYNEQFF